This is a list of T cell receptor beta chains from one sample in a study of blood T cell repertoires in COVID-19. The repertoire was sequenced with immunoSEQ multiplex PCR; TCRdb's copy has only in-frame clones and lacks some. Of 150,000 to 160,000 clones listed, 78% are singletons. Sequencing was done on a sample of peripheral blood. Receptors originate from a man older than 75 with acute or convalescent COVID-19. Both conserved end residues are part of each CDR3.

>TRBJ2-3|TRBV7-9
CASSTAQGGDTQYF
>TRBJ2-4|TRBV7-2
CASSPPGNIQYF
>TRBJ2-3|TRBV4-3
CASSREAGGRGTDTQYF
>TRBJ2-1|TRBV7-9
CASRERQGEQFF
>TRBJ2-1|TRBV6-1
CASSENQRRTYNEQFF
>TRBJ2-7|TRBV29-1
CSVEGQGLNEQYF
>TRBJ2-1|TRBV2
CASRTGTSLDEQFF
>TRBJ1-2|TRBV3-1/TRBV3-2
CASSRNWGPTF
>TRBJ1-2|TRBV13
CASSARAGRASNYGYTF
>TRBJ1-2|TRBV6-5
CASSFRRGDYGYTF
>TRBJ2-7|TRBV6-2/TRBV6-3
CASSYGRLVGRTPYEQYF
>TRBJ2-5|TRBV6-5
CASSSPSGAQETQYF
>TRBJ2-1|TRBV7-2
CASSLAGGAQYEQFF
>TRBJ2-3|TRBV19
CAGGGESTDTQYF
>TRBJ2-5|TRBV3-1/TRBV3-2
CASSLGRADGGTQYF
>TRBJ2-3|TRBV18
CASSPRTGLGGTDTQYF
>TRBJ2-3|TRBV3-1/TRBV3-2
CASSQDPGGREAQYF
>TRBJ2-5|TRBV12-3/TRBV12-4
CASSGEGWETQYF
>TRBJ1-2|TRBV5-4
CASSLGQDRFAYGYTF
>TRBJ1-1|TRBV6-5
CASSGEGESEAFF
>TRBJ1-2|TRBV25-1
CASSGLRGTYGYTF
>TRBJ2-5|TRBV19
CASSTPRVGGETQYF
>TRBJ1-1|TRBV10-3
CAISELGQGGTEAFF
>TRBJ2-5|TRBV11-1
CASSLGGGAGETQYF
>TRBJ1-5|TRBV6-5
CASSYLSGNQPQHF
>TRBJ2-3|TRBV5-1
CASSPGTSGVSGADTQYF
>TRBJ2-2|TRBV20-1
CSASKGGTGELFF
>TRBJ2-5|TRBV3-1/TRBV3-2
CASSQSQGGGGETQYF
>TRBJ2-5|TRBV18
CASSAEGETQYF
>TRBJ2-5|TRBV18
CASSPTEETQYF
>TRBJ2-5|TRBV2
CASSLEQRETQYF
>TRBJ2-6|TRBV2
CASSPGYSGANVLTF
>TRBJ1-2|TRBV18
CASSPTDRVSGGYTF